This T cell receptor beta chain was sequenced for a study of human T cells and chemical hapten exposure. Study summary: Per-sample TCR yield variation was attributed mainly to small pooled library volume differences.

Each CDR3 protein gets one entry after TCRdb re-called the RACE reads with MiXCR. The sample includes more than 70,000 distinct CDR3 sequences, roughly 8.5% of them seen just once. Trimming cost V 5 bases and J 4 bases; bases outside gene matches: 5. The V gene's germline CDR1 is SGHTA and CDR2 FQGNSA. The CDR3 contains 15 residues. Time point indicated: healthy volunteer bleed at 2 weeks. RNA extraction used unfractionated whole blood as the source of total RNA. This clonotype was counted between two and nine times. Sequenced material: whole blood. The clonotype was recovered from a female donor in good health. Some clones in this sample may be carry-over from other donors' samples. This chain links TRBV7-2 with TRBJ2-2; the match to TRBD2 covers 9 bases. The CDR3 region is CASSAGGPVTGELFF. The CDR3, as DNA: TGTGCCAGCAGCGCGGGAGGGCCGGTCACCGGGGAGCTGTTTTTT.